These T cell receptor beta chains were read from a single sample in a study of T cells in Graves' hyperthyroidism and ophthalmopathy. Using its own MiXCR run on the multiplex PCR reads, TCRdb lists one record per CDR3 protein. The profile shows under 750,000 distinct CDR3 sequences, 18% of them singletons. The source material was blood. These receptors originate from a woman in her 50s with Graves' hyperthyroidism that later progressed to Graves' ophthalmopathy. Each CDR3 is given with its conserved first and last residue. D genes are given only for firm matches. Clone size is shown for a subset of rows, as once, few, many or a class of expanded clone.

TRBD1	TRBV9	few	TRBJ2-1	CASSVGTGYYNEQFF	TGTGCCAGCAGCGTAGGGACAGGCTACTACAATGAGCAGTTCTTC
TRBD1	TRBV6-1	-	TRBJ1-5	CASWAGGVQPQHF	TGTGCCAGCTGGGCAGGGGGGGTTCAGCCCCAGCATTTT
TRBD1	TRBV18	many	TRBJ1-2	CASSPLEGAVGYTF	TGTGCCAGCTCACCACTCGAGGGGGCTGTTGGCTACACCTTC
TRBD1	TRBV6-1	many	TRBJ2-7	CASKPGQGNNEQYF	TGTGCCAGCAAGCCGGGACAGGGTAACAACGAGCAGTACTTC
-	TRBV10-1	few	TRBJ2-1	CASSESGRTIYNEQFF	TGCGCCAGCAGTGAGTCGGGGCGTACGATCTACAATGAGCAGTTCTTC
-	TRBV9	-	TRBJ2-2	CASSVRGGVGTGELFF	TGTGCCAGCAGCGTACGAGGGGGGGTGGGCACCGGGGAGCTGTTTTTT
-	TRBV15	many	TRBJ1-2	CATSRVSTGYGYTF	TGTGCCACCAGCAGAGTTAGCACGGGCTATGGCTACACCTTC
-	TRBV18	many	TRBJ1-3	CASSPADPGNTIYF	TGTGCCAGCTCACCTGCAGACCCTGGAAACACCATATATTTT
-	TRBV7-9	-	TRBJ2-7	CASSLNDAYEQYF	TGTGCCAGCAGCTTGAACGACGCCTACGAGCAGTACTTC
-	TRBV20-1	many	TRBJ1-1	CSARDQISRNTEAFF	TGCAGTGCTAGAGATCAGATTTCGAGGAACACTGAAGCTTTCTTT
TRBD2	TRBV27	few	TRBJ2-1	CASSLLSGGWNEQFF	TGTGCCAGCAGTTTATTGAGCGGGGGGTGGAATGAGCAGTTCTTC
TRBD1	TRBV7-9	-	TRBJ1-4	CASSSTGTSNEKLFF	TGTGCCAGCAGCTCGACAGGGACCTCCAATGAAAAACTGTTTTTT
-	TRBV11-2	many	TRBJ1-4	CASSLDRIGEKLFF	TGTGCCAGCAGCTTAGACCGGATTGGTGAAAAACTGTTTTTT
-	TRBV6-1	-	TRBJ2-7	CASSLGTNQYF	TGTGCCAGCAGTTTGGGGACAAATCAGTACTTC
-	TRBV3-1	-	TRBJ1-5	CASSTSGGFNQPQHF	TGTGCCAGCTCTACCTCGGGGGGATTCAATCAGCCCCAGCATTTT
-	TRBV2	many	TRBJ1-1	CASRGDTEAFF	TGTGCCAGCAGGGGAGACACTGAAGCTTTCTTT
-	TRBV18	many	TRBJ2-7	CASSPRVAQTSYEQYF	TGTGCCAGCTCACCACGGGTGGCTCAGACCTCCTACGAGCAGTACTTC
-	TRBV9	few	TRBJ2-1	CASSVSGSEQFF	TGTGCCAGCAGCGTCTCTGGATCTGAGCAGTTCTTC
-	TRBV19	many	TRBJ2-1	CASSRGDSDYNEQFF	TGTGCCAGTAGTAGAGGGGATTCCGACTACAATGAGCAGTTCTTC
TRBD2	TRBV11-2	-	TRBJ2-1	CASSLEASGGYYNEQFF	TGTGCCAGCAGCTTAGAAGCTAGCGGGGGGTACTACAATGAGCAGTTCTTC
-	TRBV6-6	many	TRBJ2-5	CASSYSRGTQYF	TGTGCCAGCAGTTACTCTAGGGGGACCCAGTACTTC
-	TRBV19	few	TRBJ1-5	CASSPLSYSNQPQHF	TGTGCCAGTAGCCCCCTGTCCTATAGCAATCAGCCCCAGCATTTT
-	TRBV6-5	-	TRBJ2-7	CASSNLNGEDYYEQYF	TGTGCCAGCAGTAACCTTAACGGGGAGGATTACTACGAGCAGTACTTC
-	TRBV5-6	-	TRBJ2-3	CASIPGIPTSTDTQYF	TGTGCCAGCATCCCCGGGATTCCCACTTCCACAGATACGCAGTATTTT
-	TRBV28	many	TRBJ2-3	CASTQPDGKDTQYF	TGTGCCAGCACTCAACCGGATGGGAAAGATACGCAGTATTTT
TRBD1	TRBV13	few	TRBJ1-2	CASSSRQGRDYGYTF	TGTGCCAGCAGCAGCCGACAGGGGCGAGACTATGGCTACACCTTC
-	TRBV11-2	many	TRBJ2-4	CASSPAGSLAKNIQYF	TGTGCCAGCAGCCCCGCCGGTTCGCTAGCCAAAAACATTCAGTACTTC
TRBD2	TRBV2	many	TRBJ2-3	CASSEGTSGEGDTQYF	TGTGCCAGCAGTGAAGGGACTAGCGGGGAGGGAGATACGCAGTATTTT
TRBD1	TRBV12-3/TRBV12-4	few	TRBJ1-2	CASSLGGQGDYTF	TGTGCCAGCAGTTTAGGCGGACAGGGTGACTACACCTTC
-	TRBV27	few	TRBJ1-4	CASSFDTADATNEKLFF	TGTGCCAGCAGTTTTGACACAGCCGATGCAACTAATGAAAAACTGTTTTTT
-	TRBV5-1	-	TRBJ2-7	CASSFAGVEGAYEQYF	TGCGCCAGCAGCTTCGCCGGGGTTGAGGGCGCCTACGAGCAGTACTTC
TRBD1	TRBV2	-	TRBJ2-1	CASRIPGQPYNEQFF	TGTGCCAGCAGGATACCGGGACAGCCATACAATGAGCAGTTCTTC
TRBD1	TRBV7-6	few	TRBJ2-1	CASSSRGLEQFF	TGTGCCAGCAGCTCGAGGGGGCTTGAGCAGTTCTTC
-	TRBV12-3/TRBV12-4	-	TRBJ1-5	CASSFESDQPQHF	TGTGCCAGCAGTTTTGAGTCGGATCAGCCCCAGCATTTT
-	TRBV3-1	few	TRBJ1-1	CASTTLRSTGFTEAFF	TGTGCCAGCACCACGCTCCGGTCGACAGGATTCACTGAAGCTTTCTTT
-	TRBV5-1	few	TRBJ1-1	CASSLAGAANTEAFF	TGCGCCAGCAGCTTGGCCGGGGCAGCAAACACTGAAGCTTTCTTT
TRBD1	TRBV29-1	-	TRBJ2-1	CSVVPTTGKAPNEQFF	TGCAGCGTTGTTCCCACGACAGGGAAGGCTCCTAATGAGCAGTTCTTC
-	TRBV7-9	-	TRBJ2-2	CASSPRGGNGVLFF	TGTGCCAGCAGCCCCCGGGGCGGCAACGGGGTGCTGTTTTTT
-	TRBV7-2	many	TRBJ1-1	CASSTSPLQGNTEAFF	TGTGCCAGCAGCACCTCCCCCTTACAGGGAAACACTGAAGCTTTCTTT
TRBD1	TRBV9	few	TRBJ1-6	CASSVGTGSPLHF	TGTGCCAGCAGCGTTGGGACAGGGAGTCCCCTCCACTTT
TRBD2	TRBV19	few	TRBJ2-5	CASSIGGTSEETQYF	TGTGCCAGTAGTATCGGAGGGACTAGTGAAGAGACCCAGTACTTC
TRBD2	TRBV6-2/TRBV6-3	-	TRBJ2-2	CATQGREGYTGELFF	TGTGCCACCCAAGGACGGGAGGGGTACACCGGGGAGCTGTTTTTT
-	TRBV7-9	-	TRBJ1-6	CASSISGRIYNSPLHF	TGTGCCAGCAGCATCTCTGGACGGATTTATAATTCACCCCTCCACTTT
TRBD2	TRBV7-9	-	TRBJ2-1	CASSLAWGGNNDEQFF	TGTGCCAGCAGCTTAGCATGGGGGGGAAATAACGATGAGCAGTTCTTC
-	TRBV30	-	TRBJ1-2	CAWSYTGPPGAYGYTF	TGTGCCTGGAGTTACACCGGGCCACCCGGGGCCTATGGCTACACCTTC
TRBD1	TRBV7-2	many	TRBJ2-1	CASSFFSGGLNEQFF	TGTGCCAGCAGCTTTTTTTCAGGGGGCCTTAATGAGCAGTTCTTC
-	TRBV5-8	-	TRBJ2-1	CASSLSWDQFF	TGTGCCAGCAGCTTGTCTTGGGACCAGTTCTTC
-	TRBV12-3/TRBV12-4	few	TRBJ1-6	CASSLEGRFGSPLHF	TGTGCCAGCAGTTTGGAGGGAAGGTTTGGGTCACCCCTCCACTTT
-	TRBV3-1	many	TRBJ1-2	CASSQVSRRTAGLARGYTF	TGTGCCAGCAGCCAAGTGAGTAGGCGTACGGCCGGACTGGCCCGGGGCTACACCTTC